This T cell receptor beta chain appears in the sequencing data of a study of control samples from healthy donors and cancer patients. The method was immunoSEQ multiplex PCR; TCRdb's version includes in-frame clones alone and lacks a portion of them. The data show about 150,000 clones, 90% to 95% seen once. Between the trimmed V and J ends, which lost 2 bases and 9 bases, there was a span of 8 bases. Germline values: CDR1 MNHEY, CDR2 SMNVEV (reference sequence). This CDR3 is 13 amino acids long. The TCR was taken from a man in his forties in good health. The genes are TRBV27 and TRBJ1-6; no reliable D call. Material for sequencing was blood. The CDR3 sequence: CASSLLGPSPLHF. The CDR3 bases are TGTGCCAGCAGTTTACTAGGGCCTTCACCCCTCCACTTT.